Here is one T cell receptor beta chain with its context. Its antigen is unidentified. The sample originates from a study of T-cell memory formation after mild COVID-19. Study summary: Clustering of TCRs was largely donor specific. Study observations and caveats: There were some responding clones in pre-infection memory, which suggested that cross-reactive memory had joined.

TCRdb itself ran the 5' RACE reads through MiXCR, one entry per CDR3 protein. Among approximately 240,000 distinct CDR3 sequences listed, 16% were seen once. Input material: PBMCs or a T cell subset sorted from them (not recorded which). The receptor's source is a young man who had mild COVID-19 (a few samples of this study predate the infection). Cell type and time point are not known.

CDR3 loop: CASSWQGYGTEAFF. The CDR3 bases are TGCGCCAGCAGCTGGCAGGGGTACGGCACTGAAGCTTTCTTT. The genes are TRBV5-1 and TRBJ1-1; tentatively, D is TRBD1 (6 bases). Trimming cost V 3 bases and J 4 bases, with 13 bases left between them. Per the germline V gene, CDR1 is SGHRS and CDR2 is YFSETQ. The CDR3 length is 14 residues.